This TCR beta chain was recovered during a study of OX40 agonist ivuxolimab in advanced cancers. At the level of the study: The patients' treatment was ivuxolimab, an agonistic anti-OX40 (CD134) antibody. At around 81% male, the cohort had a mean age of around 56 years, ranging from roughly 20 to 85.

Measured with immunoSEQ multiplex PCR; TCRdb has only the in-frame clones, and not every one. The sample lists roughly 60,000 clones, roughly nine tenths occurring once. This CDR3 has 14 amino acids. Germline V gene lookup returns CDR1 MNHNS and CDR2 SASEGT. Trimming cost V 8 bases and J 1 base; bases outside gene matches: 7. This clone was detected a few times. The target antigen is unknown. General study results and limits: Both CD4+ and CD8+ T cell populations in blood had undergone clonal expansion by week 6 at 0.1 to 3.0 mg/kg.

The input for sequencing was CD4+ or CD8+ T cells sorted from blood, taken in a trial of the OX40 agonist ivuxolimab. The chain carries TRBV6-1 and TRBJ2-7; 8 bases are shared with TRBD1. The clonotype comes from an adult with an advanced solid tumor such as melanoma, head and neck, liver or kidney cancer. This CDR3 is CASGTGRVSYEQYF. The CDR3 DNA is TGTGCCAGCGGGACAGGAAGAGTGTCCTACGAGCAGTACTTC.